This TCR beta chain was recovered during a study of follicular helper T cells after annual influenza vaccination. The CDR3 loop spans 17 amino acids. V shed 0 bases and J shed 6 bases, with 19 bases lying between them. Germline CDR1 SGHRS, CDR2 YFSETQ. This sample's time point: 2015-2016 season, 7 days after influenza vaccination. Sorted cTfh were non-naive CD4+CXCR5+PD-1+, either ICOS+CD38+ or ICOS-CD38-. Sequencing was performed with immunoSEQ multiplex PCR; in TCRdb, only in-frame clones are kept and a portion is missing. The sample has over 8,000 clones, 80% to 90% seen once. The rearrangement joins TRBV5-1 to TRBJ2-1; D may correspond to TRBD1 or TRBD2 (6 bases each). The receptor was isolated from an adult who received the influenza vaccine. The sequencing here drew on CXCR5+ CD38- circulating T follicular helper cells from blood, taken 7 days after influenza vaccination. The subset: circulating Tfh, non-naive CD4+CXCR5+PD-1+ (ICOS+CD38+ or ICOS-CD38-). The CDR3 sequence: CASSLGAGGGAVNEQFF. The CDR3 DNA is TGCGCCAGCAGCTTGGGGGCCGGGGGCGGCGCCGTCAATGAGCAGTTCTTC.